Listed here is a single T cell receptor beta chain. Its antigen is unknown. This CDR3 spans 16 amino acids. CDR1 is LNHDA, CDR2 SQIVND, per germline (reference sequence). Trimming pared 6 bases from V and 2 bases from J, leaving 16 bases between. The entry originates in a study of T cell responses to AZD1222 COVID-19 vaccine. Broader study findings: Variant regions that are unmutated are reportedly the target of nearly half of spike-specific TCRs.

The repertoire was sequenced with immunoSEQ multiplex PCR; TCRdb's copy has only in-frame clones and lacks some. The profile shows 180,000 or so clones, around nine tenths of them singletons. The V gene is TRBV19, the J gene TRBJ2-2; D perhaps matches TRBD1 (6 bases). Sequences were derived from peripheral blood, sampled 28 days after the second AZD1222 dose. This clonotype was sampled from an adult who received the AZD1222 COVID-19 vaccine. CDR3 nucleotides: TGTGCCAGTAGCGAAAATTTGGGGGCCAACACCGGGGAGCTGTTTTTT. Amino acids: CASSENLGANTGELFF.